This is a list of T cell receptor beta chains from one sample in a study of beta chain features in type 1 diabetes. Produced via immunoSEQ multiplex PCR; TCRdb's table is partial and in-frame only. The repertoire consists of about 160,000 clones, with 8% to 9.5% occurring once and the leading ten covering around 0.5%. The sequencing sample was made of central memory CD4+ T cells from blood. These receptor sequences come from a woman aged 18-29 years with type 1 diabetes. CDR3s include the opening cysteine and the closing phenylalanine or tryptophan. The D gene is left open where the match is weak. For some rows the clone size is stated as once, few or many, or as a class when expanded; others skip it.

clone_size	v_call	d_call	j_call	cdr3_nt	cdr3_aa
NA	TRBV2	TRBD2	TRBJ2-5	TGTGCCAGCAGTGATCGAGTTGGGAGGGTCGGGGAGACCCAGTACTTC	CASSDRVGRVGETQYF
few	TRBV6-5	NA	TRBJ2-7	TGTGCCAGCAGTTACAGTGGCGGTGCCTCCTACGAGCAGTACTTC	CASSYSGGASYEQYF
NA	TRBV7-3	TRBD2	TRBJ2-2	TGTGCCAGCAGCTTAACGGGACTAGCGGCCACCGGGGAGCTGTTTTTT	CASSLTGLAATGELFF
NA	TRBV2	NA	TRBJ2-1	TGTGCCAGCACCGAAGACAACTACAATGAGCAGTTCTTC	CASTEDNYNEQFF
NA	TRBV29-1	TRBD1	TRBJ1-1	TGCAGCGTTTCCGGGACAGGGATGACTGAAGCTTTCTTT	CSVSGTGMTEAFF
many	TRBV4-3	NA	TRBJ2-3	TGCGCCAGCAGCCAAGGGAGCAGCCCTAGCACAGATACGCAGTATTTT	CASSQGSSPSTDTQYF
NA	TRBV10-3	NA	TRBJ2-3	TGTGCCAGCAGTGTTGTCGGAGGTCCGGATACGCAGTATTTT	CASSVVGGPDTQYF
many	TRBV7-8	NA	TRBJ1-5	TGTGCCAGCCGACTAGGGGCGAGCAATCAGCCCCAGCATTTT	CASRLGASNQPQHF
few	TRBV7-2	TRBD1	TRBJ1-2	TGTGCCAGCACCATACAGGGGAACTATGGCTACACCTTC	CASTIQGNYGYTF
few	TRBV29-1	NA	TRBJ2-1	TGCAGCGTTGAAGGGAGAGGGGGGGGAGCCCCTAGCAATGAGCAGTTCTTC	CSVEGRGGGAPSNEQFF
NA	TRBV10-2	TRBD2	TRBJ2-7	TGCGCCAGCAGCCTGACTAGCGGGGGGATTAGCTACGAGCAGTACTTC	CASSLTSGGISYEQYF
NA	TRBV4-3	TRBD1	TRBJ2-2	TGCGCCAGCAGCCATCTAGACAGGGGATCCGGGGAGCTGTTTTTT	CASSHLDRGSGELFF
few	TRBV5-1	TRBD1	TRBJ2-3	TGCGCCAGCTACGCCGGGACAGCCACAGATACGCAGTATTTT	CASYAGTATDTQYF
NA	TRBV9	NA	TRBJ2-3	TGTGCCAGCAGCGGTACGGGAGATACGCAGTATTTT	CASSGTGDTQYF
many	TRBV2	TRBD1	TRBJ1-5	TGTGCCAGCACCAGGGGGGACAGGGTTCAGCCCCAGCATTTT	CASTRGDRVQPQHF
few	TRBV4-2	TRBD2	TRBJ2-3	TGTGCCAGCAGCACCGGGACTAGCCCAGATACGCAGTATTTT	CASSTGTSPDTQYF
many	TRBV29-1	NA	TRBJ1-4	TGCAGCGCTTCAGGGTCCGGTGAAAAACTGTTTTTT	CSASGSGEKLFF
NA	TRBV18	TRBD1	TRBJ1-2	TGTGCCAGCTTCGAACAGGGGGCAAACTATGGCTACACCTTC	CASFEQGANYGYTF
few	TRBV5-1	TRBD1	TRBJ2-7	TGCGCCAGCAGCACAGGACAGGGGCCCTACGAGCAGTACTTC	CASSTGQGPYEQYF
NA	TRBV11-2	NA	TRBJ1-1	TGTGCCAGCAGCCCGGGGTTCCTCCGAGCAACGGCTTTCTTT	CASSPGFLRATAFF
NA	TRBV7-2	TRBD2	TRBJ2-5	TGTGCCAGCAGGCGAGGACTAGCTGAGACCCAGTACTTC	CASRRGLAETQYF
NA	TRBV29-1	TRBD2	TRBJ2-1	TGCAGCGTCCTACCCCAACTAGCGGGGGTTAAAAATGAGCAGTTCTTC	CSVLPQLAGVKNEQFF
NA	TRBV14	NA	TRBJ1-3	TGTGCCAGCAGCCAAGACAGGTCACCCTCAAACACCATATATTTT	CASSQDRSPSNTIYF
few	TRBV27	NA	TRBJ2-6	TGTGCCAGAAATAAGCGTCATATTTCCAAGGACAGTCTTCCCCTCTCTGGGGCCAACGTCCTGACTTTC	CARNKRHISKDSLPLSGANVLTF
few	TRBV7-2	TRBD2	TRBJ2-1	TGTGCCAGCAGCACCACTAGCGGGAGGGCCGGTGAGCAGTTCTTC	CASSTTSGRAGEQFF
NA	TRBV20-1	TRBD2	TRBJ2-3	TGCAGTGCTTATAAGGGAGGGACGCAGTATTTT	CSAYKGGTQYF
few	TRBV30	NA	TRBJ2-7	TGTGCCTGGAGTTCCGAAGGGACTTCCAGCTCCTACGAGCAGTACTTC	CAWSSEGTSSSYEQYF
few	TRBV7-3	NA	TRBJ1-2	TGTGCCAGCAGCTTAAATGGCGGAGGTGGAGGCTATGGCTACACCTTC	CASSLNGGGGGYGYTF
NA	TRBV6-5	NA	TRBJ1-1	TGTGCCAGCAGTTACACTCCTGGAGACACTGAAGCTTTCTTT	CASSYTPGDTEAFF